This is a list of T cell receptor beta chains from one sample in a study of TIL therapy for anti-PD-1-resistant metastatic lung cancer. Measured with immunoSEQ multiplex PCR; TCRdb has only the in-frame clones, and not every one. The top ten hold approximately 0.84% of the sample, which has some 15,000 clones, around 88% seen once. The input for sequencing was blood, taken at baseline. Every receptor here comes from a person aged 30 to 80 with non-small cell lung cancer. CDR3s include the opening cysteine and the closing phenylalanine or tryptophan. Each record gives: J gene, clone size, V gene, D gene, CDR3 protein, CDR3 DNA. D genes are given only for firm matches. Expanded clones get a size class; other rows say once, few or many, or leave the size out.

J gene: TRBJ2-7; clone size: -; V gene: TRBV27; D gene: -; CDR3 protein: CASSSYTYEQYF; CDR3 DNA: TGTGCCAGCAGTTCCTACACCTACGAGCAGTACTTC
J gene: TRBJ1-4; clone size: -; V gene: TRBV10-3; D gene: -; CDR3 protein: CAISEGSTNEKLFF; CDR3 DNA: TGTGCCATCAGTGAGGGGTCTACTAATGAAAAACTGTTTTTT
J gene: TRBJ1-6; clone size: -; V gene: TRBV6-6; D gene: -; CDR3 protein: CASSYSPGWSLHF; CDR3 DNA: TGTGCCAGCAGTTACTCGCCAGGGTGGTCCCTCCACTTT
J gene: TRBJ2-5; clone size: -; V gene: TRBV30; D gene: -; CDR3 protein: CAWSVLQGLRETQYF; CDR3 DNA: TGTGCCTGGAGTGTACTACAGGGATTGAGAGAGACCCAGTACTTC
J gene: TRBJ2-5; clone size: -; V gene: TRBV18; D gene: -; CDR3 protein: CASSRLTQETQYF; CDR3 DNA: TGTGCCAGCTCCCGACTCACCCAAGAGACCCAGTACTTC
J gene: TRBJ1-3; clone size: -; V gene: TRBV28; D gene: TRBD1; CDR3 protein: CASSVPGQGVFGNTIYF; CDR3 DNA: TGTGCCAGCAGCGTCCCCGGACAGGGGGTATTTGGAAACACCATATATTTT
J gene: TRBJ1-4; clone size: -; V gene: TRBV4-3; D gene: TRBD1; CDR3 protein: CASSQLNRGGTNEKLFF; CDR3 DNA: TGCGCCAGCAGCCAACTGAACAGGGGAGGAACTAATGAAAAACTGTTTTTT
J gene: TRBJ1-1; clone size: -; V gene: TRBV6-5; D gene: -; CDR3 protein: CASTGRVGTEAFF; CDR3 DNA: TGTGCCAGCACGGGCAGGGTTGGGACTGAAGCTTTCTTT
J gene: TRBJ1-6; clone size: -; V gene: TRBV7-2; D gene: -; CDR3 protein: CASSLVAPDSPLHF; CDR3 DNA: TGTGCCAGCAGCTTAGTGGCCCCCGATTCACCCCTCCACTTT
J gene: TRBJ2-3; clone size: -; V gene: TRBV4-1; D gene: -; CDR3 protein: CASRIGNTQYF; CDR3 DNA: TGCGCCAGCAGGATCGGGAATACGCAGTATTTT
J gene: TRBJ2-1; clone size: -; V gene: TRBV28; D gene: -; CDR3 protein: CASSQGGGNEQFF; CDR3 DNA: TGTGCCAGCAGCCAGGGAGGGGGCAATGAGCAGTTCTTC
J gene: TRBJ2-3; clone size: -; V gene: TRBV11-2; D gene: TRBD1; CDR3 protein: CASSFDRARSTDTQYF; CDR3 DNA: TGTGCCAGCAGCTTTGACAGGGCGCGAAGCACAGATACGCAGTATTTT
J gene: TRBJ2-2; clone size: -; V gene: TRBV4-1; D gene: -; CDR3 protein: CASSKAVSTGELFF; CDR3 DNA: TGCGCCAGCAGCAAAGCCGTTAGCACCGGGGAGCTGTTTTTT
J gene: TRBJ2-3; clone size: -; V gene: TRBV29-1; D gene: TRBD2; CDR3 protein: CSAVGGFSDTQYF; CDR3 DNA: TGCAGCGCTGTGGGGGGGTTCTCGGATACGCAGTATTTT
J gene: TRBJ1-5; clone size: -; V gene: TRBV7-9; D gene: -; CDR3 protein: CASSLEGTSNQPQHF; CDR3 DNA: TGTGCCAGCAGCTTAGAGGGGACCAGCAATCAGCCCCAGCATTTT
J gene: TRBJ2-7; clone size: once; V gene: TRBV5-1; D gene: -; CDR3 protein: CASKTGPSSYEQYF; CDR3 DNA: TGCGCCAGCAAAACAGGGCCCAGCTCCTACGAGCAGTACTTC
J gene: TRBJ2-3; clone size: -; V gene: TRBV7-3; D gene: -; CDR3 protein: CASSLSNPDTQYF; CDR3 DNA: TGTGCCAGCAGCTTAAGTAATCCAGATACGCAGTATTTT
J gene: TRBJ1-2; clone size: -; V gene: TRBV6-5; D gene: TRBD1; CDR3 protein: CASSQDRGSGYTF; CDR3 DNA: TGTGCCAGCAGCCAAGACAGGGGTAGTGGCTACACCTTC
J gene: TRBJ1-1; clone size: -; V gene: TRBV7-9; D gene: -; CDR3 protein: CASSLGHRVSYTEAFF; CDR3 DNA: TGTGCCAGCAGCTTAGGACACAGGGTCTCGTACACTGAAGCTTTCTTT
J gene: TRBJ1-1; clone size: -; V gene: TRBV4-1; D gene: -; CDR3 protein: CASSQGPRNTEAFF; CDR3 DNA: TGCGCCAGCAGTCAAGGGCCGCGGAACACTGAAGCTTTCTTT
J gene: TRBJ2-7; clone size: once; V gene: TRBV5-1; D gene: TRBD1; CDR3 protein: CASSLNLIGTGIYEQYF; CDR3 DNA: TGCGCCAGCAGCTTGAACTTAATCGGGACAGGGATCTACGAGCAGTACTTC
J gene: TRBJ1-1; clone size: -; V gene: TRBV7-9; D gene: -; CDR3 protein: CASIGVTEAFF; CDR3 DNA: TGTGCCAGCATTGGGGTGACTGAAGCTTTCTTT
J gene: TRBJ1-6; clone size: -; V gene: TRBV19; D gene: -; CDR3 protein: CASTSRWGAYNSPLHF; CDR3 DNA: TGTGCCAGTACCTCAAGGTGGGGGGCCTATAATTCACCCCTCCACTTT
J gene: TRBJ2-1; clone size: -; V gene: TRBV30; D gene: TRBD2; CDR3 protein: CAWNLPGLGREQFF; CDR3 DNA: TGTGCCTGGAATCTCCCGGGACTAGGGCGTGAGCAGTTCTTC
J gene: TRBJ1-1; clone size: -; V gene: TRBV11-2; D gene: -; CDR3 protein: CASSLVLGGTEAFF; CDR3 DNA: TGTGCCAGCAGCTTAGTCCTTGGGGGGACCGAAGCTTTCTTT
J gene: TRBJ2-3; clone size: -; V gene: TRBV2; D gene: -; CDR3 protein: CASSVWADTQYF; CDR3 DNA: TGTGCCAGCAGTGTTTGGGCAGATACGCAGTATTTT
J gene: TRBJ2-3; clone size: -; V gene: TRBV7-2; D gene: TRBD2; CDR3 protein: CASSLDGRREWQYF; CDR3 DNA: TGTGCCAGCAGCTTAGACGGGAGGCGGGAGTGGCAGTATTTT
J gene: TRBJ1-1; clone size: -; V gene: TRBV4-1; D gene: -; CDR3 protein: CASSLHGGNTEAFF; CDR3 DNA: TGCGCCAGCAGCCTTCATGGGGGGAACACTGAAGCTTTCTTT
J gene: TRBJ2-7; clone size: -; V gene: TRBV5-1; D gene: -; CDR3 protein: CASSFPGNEQYF; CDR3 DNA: TGCGCCAGCAGCTTCCCGGGGAACGAGCAGTACTTC
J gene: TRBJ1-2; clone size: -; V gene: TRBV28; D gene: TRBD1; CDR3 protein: CAGKGAGRYGYTF; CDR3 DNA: TGTGCCGGGAAGGGGGCAGGGCGGTATGGCTACACCTTC
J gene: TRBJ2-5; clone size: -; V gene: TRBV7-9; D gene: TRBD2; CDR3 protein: CASSRGLAGAEETQYF; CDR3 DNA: TGTGCCAGCAGTCGGGGACTAGCGGGGGCCGAGGAGACCCAGTACTTC
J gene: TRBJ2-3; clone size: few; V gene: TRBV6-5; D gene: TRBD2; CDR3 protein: CASSTSGEIDTQYF; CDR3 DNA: TGTGCCAGCAGTACTAGCGGGGAGATAGATACGCAGTATTTT
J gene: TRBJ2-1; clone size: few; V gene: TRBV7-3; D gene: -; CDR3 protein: CASSSGDEQFF; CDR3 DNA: TGTGCCAGCAGCTCAGGGGATGAGCAGTTCTTC
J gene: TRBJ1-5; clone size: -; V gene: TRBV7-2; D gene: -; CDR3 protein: CASSLRLGQPQHF; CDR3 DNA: TGTGCCAGCAGCTTACGGTTGGGTCAGCCCCAGCATTTT
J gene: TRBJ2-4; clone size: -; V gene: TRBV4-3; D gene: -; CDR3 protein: CASSQESRDTNIQYF; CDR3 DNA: TGCGCCAGCAGCCAGGAAAGCCGGGACACCAACATTCAGTACTTC
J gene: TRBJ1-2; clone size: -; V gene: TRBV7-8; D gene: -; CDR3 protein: CASSLATALSYGYTF; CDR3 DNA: TGTGCCAGCAGCTTAGCAACAGCCCTAAGCTATGGCTACACCTTC
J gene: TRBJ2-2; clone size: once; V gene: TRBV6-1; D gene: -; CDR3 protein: CAEREGGSTGELFF; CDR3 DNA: TGTGCCGAGAGGGAAGGGGGGTCCACCGGGGAGCTGTTTTTT
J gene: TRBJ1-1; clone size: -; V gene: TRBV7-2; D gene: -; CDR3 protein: CASSLSLGNTEAFF; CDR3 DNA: TGTGCCAGCAGCTTATCGCTGGGGAACACTGAAGCTTTCTTT
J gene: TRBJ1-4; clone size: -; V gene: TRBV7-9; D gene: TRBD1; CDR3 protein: CASSFQQGTNEKLFF; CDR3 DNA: TGTGCCAGCAGCTTCCAACAGGGGACTAATGAAAAACTGTTTTTT
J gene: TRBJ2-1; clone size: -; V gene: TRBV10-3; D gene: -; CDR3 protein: CAISSGLGVGEQFF; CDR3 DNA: TGTGCCATCAGTTCGGGACTGGGGGTTGGTGAGCAGTTCTTC
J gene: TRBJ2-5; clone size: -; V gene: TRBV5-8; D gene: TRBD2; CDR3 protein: CASSLGGLAGEQETQYF; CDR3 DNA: TGTGCCAGCAGCTTGGGGGGACTAGCGGGGGAACAAGAGACCCAGTACTTC
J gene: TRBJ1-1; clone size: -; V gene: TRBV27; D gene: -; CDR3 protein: CASSPTKESTEAFF; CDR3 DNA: TGTGCCAGCAGTCCCACAAAGGAGAGCACTGAAGCTTTCTTT
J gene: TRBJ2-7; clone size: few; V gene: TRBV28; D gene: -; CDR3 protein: CASSLPSGSYEQYF; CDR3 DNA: TGTGCCAGCAGTTTACCCTCTGGGTCCTACGAGCAGTACTTC
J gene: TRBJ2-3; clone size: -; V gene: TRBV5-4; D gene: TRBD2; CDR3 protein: CASSLAGGSPSTDTQYF; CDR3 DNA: TGTGCCAGCAGCTTGGCCGGGGGGTCGCCGAGCACAGATACGCAGTATTTT
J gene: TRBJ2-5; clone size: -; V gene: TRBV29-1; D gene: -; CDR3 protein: CSVGPRGAQETQYF; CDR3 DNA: TGCAGCGTCGGGCCACGCGGGGCCCAAGAGACCCAGTACTTC
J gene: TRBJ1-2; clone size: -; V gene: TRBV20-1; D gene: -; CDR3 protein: CSIGVRSGYTF; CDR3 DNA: TGCAGTATAGGGGTCCGGAGTGGCTACACCTTC
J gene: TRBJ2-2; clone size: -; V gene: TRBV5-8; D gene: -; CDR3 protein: CASSLFGGSVTGELFF; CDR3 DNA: TGTGCCAGCAGCTTGTTCGGGGGCTCGGTCACCGGGGAGCTGTTTTTT
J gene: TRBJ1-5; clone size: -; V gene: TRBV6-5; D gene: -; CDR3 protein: CASSKQPYSNQPQHF; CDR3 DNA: TGTGCCAGCAGTAAGCAGCCTTATAGCAATCAGCCCCAGCATTTT
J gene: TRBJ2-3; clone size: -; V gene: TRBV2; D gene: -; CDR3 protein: CASSQNLNTQYF; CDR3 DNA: TGTGCCAGCAGTCAAAACTTAAATACGCAGTATTTT
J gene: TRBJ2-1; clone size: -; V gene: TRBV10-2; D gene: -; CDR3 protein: CASSGRGERSYNEQFF; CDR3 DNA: TGCGCCAGCAGTGGGAGGGGGGAGAGGTCCTACAATGAGCAGTTCTTC
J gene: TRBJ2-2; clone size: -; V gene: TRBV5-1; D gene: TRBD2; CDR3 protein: CASSSGLAGGLTGELFF; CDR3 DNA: TGCGCCAGCAGCTCGGGACTAGCGGGGGGGCTCACCGGGGAGCTGTTTTTT
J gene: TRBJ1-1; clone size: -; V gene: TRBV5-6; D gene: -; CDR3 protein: CASSLLWNTEAFF; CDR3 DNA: TGTGCCAGCAGCTTGTTGTGGAACACTGAAGCTTTCTTT
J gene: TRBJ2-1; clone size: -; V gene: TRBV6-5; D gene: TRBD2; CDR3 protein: CASSRGTSSFDEQFF; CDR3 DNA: TGTGCCAGCAGTCGTGGGACTAGCTCTTTTGATGAGCAGTTCTTC
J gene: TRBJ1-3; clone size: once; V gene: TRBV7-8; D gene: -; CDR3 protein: CASSFGRAGNTIYF; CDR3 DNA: TGTGCCAGCAGCTTCGGGAGGGCTGGAAACACCATATATTTT
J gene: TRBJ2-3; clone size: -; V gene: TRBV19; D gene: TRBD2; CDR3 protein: CASSRGRVVRDTQYF; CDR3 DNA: TGTGCCAGTAGTAGAGGGAGGGTAGTTCGAGATACGCAGTATTTT
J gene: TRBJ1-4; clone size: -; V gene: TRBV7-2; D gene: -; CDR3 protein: CASSPGPTTNEKLFF; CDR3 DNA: TGTGCCAGCAGCCCCGGACCAACAACTAATGAAAAACTGTTTTTT